This T cell receptor beta chain is drawn from a study of T cell responses to AZD1222 COVID-19 vaccine (dated by TCRdb to 2020 to 2022). Background for the entire study: A total of approximately 250 trial participants underwent TCR sequencing, of whom 200 to 220 had received two doses of AZD1222 and approximately 25 had received two doses of the MenACWY control vaccine. Trial participants were enrolled into age subgroups of 18-55, 56-69 and 70-plus years, which contained roughly 150, 30 and 60 TCR-sequenced participants, respectively. Results and caveats for the whole study, not just this receptor: Vaccine-associated CD4 TCRs spanned the whole spike protein, with dominant responses in regions 160-218 and 743-854. A significant rise in spike-specific TCR breadth and depth was observed after two AZD1222 doses relative to day 0 and relative to MenACWY recipients. Because no day 14 peak-response samples were available, the repertoires could be characterized only after the peak T cell response. Participants were mostly white British and included more females than males, and it was suggested by the authors that clonal diversity may have been underestimated. Reportedly, almost half of the unique spike-specific TCRs recognized epitopes lying outside the regions that are mutated in the B.1.351 and B.1.1.7 variants. Conclusions about previously exposed vaccinees are limited because only a handful of AZD1222 recipients were SARS-CoV-2 seropositive at baseline. In the small 56-69-year group, the increase in depth fell short of significance, most likely because of low power.

The CDR3 regions of human TCRbeta chains were analyzed by immunosequencing. The source study handled its data this way. Repertoire TCRs were checked for matches against a reference library of SARS-CoV-2-specific TCRs that had been generated using the MIRA antigen-specificity platform. Breadth was defined as the fraction of unique TCRs that were SARS-CoV-2-associated. Depth was defined as the fraction of total T cells that were SARS-CoV-2-associated. Using the MIRA data, each spike-specific TCR was assigned both to the spike region to which the TCR was reactive and to a CD4 or CD8 class. Log10-transformed breadth and depth values were compared by one-way ANOVA with Sidak's multiple comparisons tests. TCRdb mirrors the immuneACCESS table, restricted to in-frame sequences. Some clones are absent from its copies; in checked studies, under half trace to an unresolved V gene, and the reason for the others is unknown. V and J calls plus clone size are reproduced from that table; the DNA served to infer D and trimming. In this sample the table shows 150,000 to 180,000 clones, 80% to 90% of which occur a single time. The ten largest clones capture 5.5% to 6% of the sample.

A remark on this clone: No antigen is known for it. It has no much larger one-base neighbor in the sample; base qualities were not kept.

The time point label of this sample denotes: baseline before first vaccination. Interpreted using the paper, the treatment or condition label stands for: meningococcal conjugate vaccine given as trial control. Vaccinee samples came from UK trials COV001 and COV002, including a single-blind randomized controlled phase 2/3 trial of AZD1222 (ChAdOx1 nCoV-19) in healthy adults. Trial participant PBMC samples were collected at day 0 and day 28 after the second dose for TCRbeta chain sequencing. The source is an adult in good health. Sequencing was performed on peripheral blood, taken on day 0 of MenACWY control vaccination.

The CDR3 reads CASSIGQLGNQPQHF. The DNA is TGTGCCAGTAGTATTGGGCAGCTGGGGAATCAGCCCCAGCATTTT. Rearrangement joined TRBV19 to TRBJ1-5; the D gene remains uncertain. CDR3 length: 15 amino acids, cysteine to phenylalanine. Just the 45-base CDR3 DNA is kept, in frame starting at base 1. V and J lose 3 bases and 4 bases, and a span of 13 bases separates them. As encoded in the germline V gene (reference sequence), CDR1 is LNHDA while CDR2 is SQIVND.